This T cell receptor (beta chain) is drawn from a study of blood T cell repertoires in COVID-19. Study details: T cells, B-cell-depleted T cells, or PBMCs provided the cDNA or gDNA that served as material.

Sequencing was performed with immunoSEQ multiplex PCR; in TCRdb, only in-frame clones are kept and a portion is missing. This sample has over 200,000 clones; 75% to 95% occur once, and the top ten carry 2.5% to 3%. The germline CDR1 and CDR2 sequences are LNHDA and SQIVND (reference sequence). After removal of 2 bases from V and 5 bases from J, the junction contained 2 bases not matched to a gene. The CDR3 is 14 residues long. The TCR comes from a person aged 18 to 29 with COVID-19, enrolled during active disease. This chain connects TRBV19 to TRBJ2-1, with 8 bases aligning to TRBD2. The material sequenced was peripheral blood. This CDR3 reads CASSILAGDNEQFF. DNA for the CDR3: TGTGCCAGTAGTATACTAGCGGGCGACAATGAGCAGTTCTTC.